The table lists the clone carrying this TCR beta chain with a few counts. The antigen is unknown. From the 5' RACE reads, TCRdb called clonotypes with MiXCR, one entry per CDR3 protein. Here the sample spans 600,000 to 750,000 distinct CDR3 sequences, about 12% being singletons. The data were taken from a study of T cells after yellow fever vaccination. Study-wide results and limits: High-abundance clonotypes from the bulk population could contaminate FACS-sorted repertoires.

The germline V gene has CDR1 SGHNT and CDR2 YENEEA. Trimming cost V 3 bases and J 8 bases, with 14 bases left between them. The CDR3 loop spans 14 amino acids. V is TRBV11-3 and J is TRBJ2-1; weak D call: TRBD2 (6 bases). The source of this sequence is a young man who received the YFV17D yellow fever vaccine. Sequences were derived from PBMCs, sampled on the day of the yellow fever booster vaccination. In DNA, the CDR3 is TGTGCCAGCAGCTTGGACTACAGGTTGGATGAGCAGTTCTTC. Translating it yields CASSLDYRLDEQFF.